Sequencing of this TCR beta chain was carried out in a study of shared clonotypes between healthy human individuals. CDR1 KGHSH and CDR2 LQKENI come from the germline V gene. V shed 4 bases and J 6 bases; nucleotides not matched to a gene: 3. CDR3 length: 15 amino acids. Each cell subset's genomic DNA was divided evenly among several immunoSEQ plates. Assay: immunoSEQ multiplex PCR; the TCRdb copy retains only in-frame clones and omits some. The sample lists some 200,000 clones; over 85% were seen once. The chain recombines TRBV18 with TRBJ2-1; 13 bases agree with TRBD2. The sample comprised naive CD4+ T cells sorted from blood. The subset was: CD45RA+ positively selected. The sequence came from a woman in her thirties in good health. The CDR3 DNA sequence: TGTGCCAGCTCACGAGGACTAGCGGGAGCCAATGAGCAGTTCTTC. It codes for CASSRGLAGANEQFF.